The 19 T cell receptor beta chains below come from one sample, sequenced in a study of shared T cell receptors in the human thymus. TCRdb's copy holds only in-frame clones and misses some; the assay was immunoSEQ multiplex PCR. In the table there are some 640,000 clones, around 87% of which are singletons. This sample also appeared in a second study, on human thymus T cells.

Sequencing used thymocytes. Every receptor here comes from a boy under two years old with a congenital heart defect.

The chain uses TRBV6-1 and TRBJ2-3, with 9 positions matching TRBD1. V dropped 4 bases and J dropped 2; count of bases not matched to a gene: 4. The CDR3 totals 15 residues. In germline, CDR1 is MNHNS, CDR2 SASEGT. The CDR3 reads CASSGWTGATDTQYF. The CDR3 region has the DNA TGTGCCAGCAGTGGCTGGACAGGGGCCACAGATACGCAGTATTTT.

About this clone itself: Germline is not matched at one junction end, which may reflect a read error. V is TRBV5-8 and J is TRBJ1-2; the match to TRBD1 covers 9 bases. The CDR3 consists of 12 residues. Germline V CDR1 and CDR2: SGHTS, YDEGEE. The CDR3 coding sequence is TGTGCCAGCAGCCCGGACAGGGGCCGGAATTCCTTC. It translates to CASSPDRGRNSF.

This chain links TRBV28 with TRBJ1-3; no reliable D call. CDR1 MDHEN and CDR2 SYDVKM come from the germline V gene. The CDR3 is 14 residues long. V shed 3 bases and J shed 1 base, with 7 bases lying between them. CDR3 sequence: CASSFSGSGNTIYF. The CDR3 DNA reads TGTGCCAGCAGTTTCTCGGGTTCTGGAAACACCATATATTTT.

The V and J genes are TRBV14 and TRBJ1-4, with a weak D call TRBD1 (5 bases). The CDR3 extends over 13 amino acids. V dropped 5 bases and J dropped 5 bases, with 9 bases sitting between them. CDR1 is SGHDN, CDR2 FVKESK, per germline. The CDR3: CASSVRQNEKLFF. Written as DNA, the CDR3 is TGTGCCAGCAGCGTCCGACAGAATGAAAAACTGTTTTTT.

The chain carries TRBV5-1 and TRBJ1-1; 10 bases map to TRBD1. The V gene end was trimmed by 4 bases and the J gene end by 1 base; junction bases not matched to a gene: 10. The CDR3 extends over 17 amino acids. In germline, CDR1 is SGHRS, CDR2 YFSETQ. The CDR3: CASSDRGRGVWNTEAFF. As DNA, the CDR3 is TGCGCCAGCAGCGACAGGGGGCGAGGGGTCTGGAACACTGAAGCTTTCTTT.

The gene calls are TRBV5-6 and TRBJ2-5; 9 bases are a match to TRBD1. The J call is uncertain, as TRBJ2-7 better fits the DNA end. CDR1 and CDR2 from the germline V gene are SGHDT and YYEEEE. The CDR3 is made up of 15 amino acids. This CDR3 reads CASSLFHRGLPEQYF. The CDR3 DNA reads as TGTGCCAGCAGCTTGTTTCACAGGGGGCTGCCCGAGCAGTACTTC.

The chain employs TRBV30 and TRBJ1-1; D might be TRBD1 (6 bases). The CDR3 runs to 16 residues. Per the germline V gene, CDR1 is GTSNPN and CDR2 is SVGIG (reference sequence). Trimming shortened V by 0 bases and J by 0 bases, and 14 bases separated the two germline ends. CDR3 DNA: TGTGCCTGGAGTGTAAAACCGGACAGAATGAACACTGAAGCTTTCTTT. This gives the protein CAWSVKPDRMNTEAFF. The variable domain in full, with the rest retrieved from reference TRBV30 and TRBJ1-1, is SQTIHQWPATLVQPVGSPLSLECTVEGTSNPNLYWYRQAAGRGLQLLFYSVGIGQISSEVPQNLSASRPQDRQFILSSKKLLLSDSGFYLCAWSVKPDRMNTEAFFGQGTRLTVV.

V gene TRBV2 combines with J gene TRBJ2-4, with TRBD1 matching 7 bases. Trimming took 5 bases from V and 5 from J; bases not matched to a gene: 6. This CDR3 comprises 14 residues. Germline V gene data show CDR1 as SNHLY and CDR2 as FYNNEI. CDR3 DNA: TGTGCCAGCAGTCGGACAGGCGGCGAAAACATTCAGTACTTC. It specifies CASSRTGGENIQYF. The full variable domain, in which reference TRBV2 and TRBJ2-4 provide the parts outside the CDR3, is EPEVTQTPSHQVTQMGQEVILRCVPISNHLYFYWYRQILGQKVEFLVSFYNNEISEKSEIFDDQFSVERPDGSNFTLKIRSTKLEDSAMYFCASSRTGGENIQYFGAGTRLSVL.

The V and J genes are TRBV28 and TRBJ2-7, with 7 bases matching TRBD1. Germline CDR1 is MDHEN and CDR2 is SYDVKM. This CDR3 is 16 amino acids long. Trimming at V came to 5 bases and at J to 3 bases, leaving 13 bases not matched to a gene. The CDR3 region is CASSHPGQRKSYEQYF. CDR3 coding DNA: TGTGCCAGCAGTCATCCGGGACAGAGGAAAAGCTACGAGCAGTACTTC.

This chain uses TRBV2 with TRBJ2-7, with 7 bases matching TRBD2. The CDR3 covers 13 residues. Germline CDR1 is SNHLY and CDR2 is FYNNEI. V lost 10 bases and J lost 3; bases outside the gene matches: 9. The DNA of the CDR3 is TGTGCCATCAAACCGAGCGGGAACTACGAGCAGTACTTC. It encodes CAIKPSGNYEQYF.

The CDR3 nucleotides read TGTGCCAGCCGTGGTCACAGGGACCTTAGCAATCAGCCCCAGCATTTT. Its protein product is CASRGHRDLSNQPQHF. The chain is built from TRBV6-4 and TRBJ1-5; TRBD1 might be the D (6 bases). Trimming took off 8 bases at V and 0 bases at J, with 17 bases between the two ends. The CDR3 covers 16 residues. In germline, CDR1 is MRHNA, CDR2 SNTAGT.

The chain combines TRBV15 with TRBJ1-2; D is ambiguous. V was trimmed by 0 bases and J by 6 bases, leaving 11 bases between them. The CDR3 runs 14 residues. Germline CDR1 and CDR2: LNHNV and YYDKDF (reference sequence). The CDR3 sequence is CATSRDPASDGYTF. The CDR3 DNA follows: TGTGCCACCAGCAGAGATCCTGCGAGTGATGGCTACACCTTC.

The chain recombines TRBV11-2 with TRBJ2-2; D is perhaps TRBD2 (5 bases). The CDR3 sequence is 16 residues long. Trimming shortened V by 5 bases and J by 5 bases, and 18 bases separated the two germline ends. CDR1 is SGHAT and CDR2 is FQNNGV in the germline V gene. In nucleotides, the CDR3 is TGTGCCAGCAGCCTTCTCGCGGCGGGCAGGACCGGGGAGCTGTTTTTT. It translates to CASSLLAAGRTGELFF.

J is TRBJ2-7 and V is TRBV5-6; D is possibly TRBD1 (6 bases). The ends were cut back, 0 bases at V and 6 bases at J, with 22 bases in the middle. CDR3 length equals 17 residues. Germline CDR1 reads SGHDT; CDR2 reads YYEEEE. The CDR3 protein is CASSLGWGSQGRREQYF. The CDR3 bases are TGTGCCAGCAGCTTGGGGTGGGGCTCCCAGGGGCGCCGCGAGCAGTACTTC.

The chain joins TRBV15 to TRBJ1-4; D is perhaps TRBD1 (6 bases). CDR3 size: 18 residues. V was clipped by 1 base and J by 7 bases, with 22 bases between them. Germline V gene lookup returns CDR1 LNHNV and CDR2 YYDKDF (reference sequence). CDR3 sequence: CATSRGGHNKLKFEKLFF. In DNA, the CDR3 is TGTGCCACCAGCAGAGGGGGACACAATAAACTAAAATTTGAAAAACTGTTTTTT.

V gene TRBV28 combines with J gene TRBJ1-6; 7 bases fit TRBD1. The length of the CDR3 is 14 residues. The V gene end was trimmed by 6 bases and the J gene end by 8 bases; junction bases not matched to a gene: 7. Germline assignment: CDR1 MDHEN and CDR2 SYDVKM. Written as DNA, the CDR3 is TGTGCCAGCAGGCCAGACAGGGACTATTCACCCCTCCACTTT. It translates to CASRPDRDYSPLHF.

CDR3 loop: CASSQVETGDNQPQHF. CDR3 DNA sequence: TGCGCCAGCAGCCAGGTGGAGACAGGCGACAATCAGCCCCAGCATTTT. V gene TRBV4-1 combines with J gene TRBJ1-5; possibly TRBD1 for D (6 bases). Per the germline V gene, CDR1 is MGHRA and CDR2 is YSYEKL. The CDR3 extends over 16 amino acids. V lost 3 bases and J 3 bases, leaving 15 bases between the germline ends.

The chain joins TRBV28 to TRBJ2-5; 8 nucleotides line up with TRBD2. The junction had 13 bases not matched to a gene; V was cut back by 5 bases and J by 5 bases. CDR1 and CDR2 from the germline V gene are MDHEN and SYDVKM. This CDR3 has 16 amino acids. The CDR3 is CASSPGLARGRETQYF. The DNA of the CDR3 is TGTGCCAGCAGTCCTGGACTAGCTCGGGGTAGGGAGACCCAGTACTTC. Combining the CDR3 with reference TRBV28 and TRBJ2-5 gives the whole variable domain DVKVTQSSRYLVKRTGEKVFLECVQDMDHENMFWYRQDPGLGLRLIYFSYDVKMKEKGDIPEGYSVSREKKERFSLILESASTNQTSMYLCASSPGLARGRETQYFGPGTRLLVL.

The CDR3 nucleotides read TGTGCCAGCAGCGTAGCCACAGGGGGGGGTTCACCCCTCCACTTT. Encoded protein: CASSVATGGGSPLHF. The V call is TRBV9, the J call TRBJ1-6; TRBD1 aligns across 8 bases. CDR1 is SGDLS, CDR2 YYNGEE, per germline. J gave up 9 bases and V 0 bases, and 5 bases lay outside the gene matches. The CDR3 is made up of 15 amino acids.